Shown below are 28 T cell receptor beta chains from a single sample sequenced in a study of cytomegalovirus exposure and HLA in healthy donors. TCRdb keeps only in-frame clones here, not all; method: immunoSEQ multiplex PCR. The sample includes about 130,000 clones, around nine tenths of them seen just once. The sample consisted of PBMCs. These receptors were collected from a man younger than 45 in good health and CMV-seronegative.

The V call is TRBV27, the J call TRBJ2-7; D is undetermined. The length of the CDR3 is 13 residues. The V end lost 6 bases, the J end lost 6 bases, and 15 bases lay between the germline ends. Per the germline V gene, CDR1 is MNHEY and CDR2 is SMNVEV (reference sequence). The CDR3: CASRSSNRLEQYF. For the CDR3, the DNA is TGTGCCAGCAGGTCGTCCAATCGACTCGAGCAGTACTTC.

The J gene is TRBJ2-7, the V gene TRBV7-3; 14 positions match TRBD2. Trimming at V came to 5 bases and at J to 5 bases, leaving 5 bases not matched to a gene. The CDR3 sequence is 15 residues long. The germline gives CDR1 SGHTA, CDR2 FQGTGA. CDR3 amino acids: CASSPSGLAGDEQYF. The CDR3 DNA reads as TGTGCCAGCAGCCCCTCGGGACTAGCGGGGGACGAGCAGTACTTC.

The chain employs TRBV29-1 and TRBJ2-5; D is perhaps TRBD1 (6 bases). This CDR3 is built from 14 residues. Germline V lookup: CDR1 SQVTM, CDR2 ANQGSEA. V dropped 1 base and J dropped 7 bases, with 16 bases sitting between them. For the CDR3, the DNA is TGCAGCGTTGAAGTTAATAGGGGGACGGGGACCCAGTACTTC. This sequence encodes CSVEVNRGTGTQYF.

The genes are TRBV6-5 and TRBJ1-2, with TRBD1 identical over 10 bases. The CDR3 is made up of 14 amino acids. Unmatched junction bases numbered 2, after V lost 4 bases and J lost 3 bases. CDR1 is MNHEY, CDR2 SVGAGI, per germline. DNA for the CDR3: TGTGCCAGCAGTTGGACAGGGGGGGACTATGGCTACACCTTC. It is translated as CASSWTGGDYGYTF.

This clone was observed a handful of times. The V call is TRBV7-7, the J call TRBJ1-2; D is possibly TRBD1 (6 bases). From germline, CDR1 is SSHAT and CDR2 FNYEAQ (reference sequence). This CDR3 spans 13 amino acids. Trimming shortened V by 1 base and J by 7 bases, and 10 bases separated the two germline ends. This chain's CDR3 is CASSLGAGAGYTF. The CDR3 DNA follows: TGTGCCAGCAGCTTAGGGGCAGGGGCTGGCTACACCTTC.

The chain is built from TRBV7-6 and TRBJ2-7; TRBD2 matches at 13 bases. The CDR3 has 18 residues. Losses at the gene ends were 0 bases for V and 4 bases for J; bases not matched to a gene: 9. The germline V gene has CDR1 SGHVS and CDR2 FNYEAQ. The CDR3 DNA is TGTGCCAGCAGCTTAGCCCCGACTAGCGGGGGGTCTGGATACGAGCAGTACTTC. Translating gives CASSLAPTSGGSGYEQYF.

The chain recombines TRBV28 with TRBJ1-2; 8 nucleotides line up with TRBD1. After removal of 5 bases from V and 4 bases from J, the junction contained 12 bases not matched to a gene. The CDR3 is made up of 16 amino acids. Germline CDR1 and CDR2: MDHEN and SYDVKM. CDR3 sequence (DNA): TGTGCCAGCAGTGCCCCCCCAGGGGGCCGTGGCTATGGCTACACCTTC. Its protein is CASSAPPGGRGYGYTF.

This chain uses TRBV2 with TRBJ1-5, with 8 bases identical to TRBD1. CDR1 is SNHLY and CDR2 is FYNNEI in the germline V gene. Trimming cost V 2 bases and J 0 bases; bases outside gene matches: 9. CDR3 size: 18 residues. This chain's CDR3 is CASSERVGQGDSNQPQHF. The CDR3 DNA reads TGTGCCAGCAGTGAACGCGTCGGACAGGGAGATAGCAATCAGCCCCAGCATTTT.

V gene TRBV2 combines with J gene TRBJ2-6; TRBD1 aligns across 7 bases. The CDR3 runs 15 residues. Germline CDR1 SNHLY, CDR2 FYNNEI. Unmatched junction bases numbered 4, after V lost 6 bases and J lost 2 bases. The CDR3 sequence: CASRWTGPGANVLTF. CDR3 nucleotides: TGTGCCAGCAGATGGACAGGACCTGGGGCCAACGTCCTGACTTTC.

This chain uses TRBV7-9 with TRBJ1-2; 7 bases match TRBD1. Germline V gives CDR1 SEHNR, CDR2 FQNEAQ (reference sequence). With 5 bases clipped from V and 0 bases from J, the junction kept 6 bases outside the gene matches. There are 15 residues in the CDR3. The CDR3 region is CASSPQGRANYGYTF. CDR3 DNA sequence: TGTGCCAGCAGCCCACAGGGGCGAGCTAACTATGGCTACACCTTC.

The CDR3 region has the DNA TGTGCCAGCAGTTATGGTGGGGGGGGGTATGAGCTGTTTTTT. Amino acids: CASSYGGGGYELFF. V gene TRBV6-5 combines with J gene TRBJ2-2; 7 positions match TRBD2. The trim removed 3 bases at V and 11 bases at J, leaving 9 bases unmatched. The CDR3 is made up of 14 amino acids. Germline CDR1 is MNHEY and CDR2 is SVGAGI.

J is TRBJ2-1 and V is TRBV25-1, with D possibly TRBD2 on 5 matching bases. V lost 7 bases and J 3 bases, leaving 10 bases between the germline ends. Germline CDR1 and CDR2: MGHDK and SYGVNS. The length of the CDR3 is 13 residues. The CDR3 sequence is CASTSGGYNEQFF. In DNA form, the CDR3 reads TGTGCCAGCACCAGCGGAGGCTACAATGAGCAGTTCTTC.

This sequence joins TRBV5-4 and TRBJ1-1; the D gene is possibly TRBD1 (6 bases). Trimming left V 5 bases short and J 1 base short, with 12 bases between. The CDR3 runs to 14 residues. Germline V gene lookup returns CDR1 SGHNT and CDR2 YYREEE (reference sequence). The DNA of the CDR3 is TGTGCCAGCAGTCCAGGGGTTAGGAACACTGAAGCTTTCTTT. Its translation: CASSPGVRNTEAFF.

The CDR3 here is CASRAAGDYGYTF. Here the CDR3 DNA reads TGTGCCAGCAGGGCGGCGGGGGACTATGGCTACACCTTC. The chain combines TRBV27 with TRBJ1-2, with a possible D match to TRBD1 (5 bases). CDR3 length: 13 residues. V was shortened by 6 bases and J by 3 bases, with 11 bases between the two germline ends. Germline CDR1 MNHEY, CDR2 SMNVEV (reference sequence).

DNA of the CDR3: TGTGCCAGCAGTGCCCCGACAGGGTTCGAGACCCAGTACTTC. Its protein is CASSAPTGFETQYF. The chain combines TRBV28 with TRBJ2-5, with 7 positions matching TRBD1. CDR1 MDHEN and CDR2 SYDVKM come from the germline V gene. J lost 5 bases, V lost 5 bases, and 8 bases had no gene match. The CDR3 totals 14 residues.

For this clone: This same CDR3 is encoded by further DNA sequences in the sample. CDR3 DNA: TGCGCCAGCAGCTTAGGGAGGAGCTCCTACGAGCAGTACTTC. It encodes CASSLGRSSYEQYF. The chain carries TRBV5-1 and TRBJ2-7, with a possible D match to TRBD2 (6 bases). CDR1 SGHRS and CDR2 YFSETQ come from the germline V gene. The ends were cut back, 2 bases at V and 0 bases at J, with 9 bases in the middle. The CDR3 is 14 residues long.

This clone was seen a few times. J is TRBJ1-2 and V is TRBV4-1; 9 bases match TRBD1. Germline V gives CDR1 MGHRA, CDR2 YSYEKL. The CDR3 contains 17 residues. Trimming cost V 1 base and J 5 bases; bases outside gene matches: 11. The DNA for the CDR3 is TGCGCCAGCAGCCAAGCCATCCGGGACAGGGACGTTTATGGCTACACCTTC. Encoded protein: CASSQAIRDRDVYGYTF.

V and J are TRBV11-2 and TRBJ1-1; D is unclear. Between the trimmed V and J ends, which lost 5 bases and 8 bases, there was a span of 15 bases. The CDR3 runs 13 residues. CDR1 and CDR2 (germline): SGHAT, FQNNGV. Written as DNA, the CDR3 is TGTGCCAGCAGCCCCCACAATCAGTACGAAGCTTTCTTT. This codes for CASSPHNQYEAFF.

V and J are TRBV13 and TRBJ1-2; D is unresolved. Trimming took off 5 bases at V and 4 bases at J, with 14 bases between the two ends. Germline-derived CDR1 and CDR2 are PRHDT and FYEKMQ (reference sequence). The CDR3 is made up of 14 amino acids. The CDR3 DNA reads TGTGCCAGCAGCGACGGGTCTACCGGCTATGGCTACACCTTC. Translating gives CASSDGSTGYGYTF. Full variable domain (remainder filled in from reference TRBV13 and TRBJ1-2): AAGVIQSPRHLIKEKRETATLKCYPIPRHDTVYWYQQGPGQDPQFLISFYEKMQSDKGSIPDRFSAQQFSDYHSELNMSSLELGDSALYFCASSDGSTGYGYTFGSGTRLTVV.

V usage is TRBV23-1 and J usage is TRBJ2-4; D is ambiguous. TRBV23-1 is an ORF, and what it does is uncertain. The CDR3 spans 17 residues. V was cut by 0 bases and J by 0 bases, with 12 bases left in between. The CDR3 DNA reads TGCGCCAGCAGTCAATCACAATGGCTTCTAGCCAAAAACATTCAGTACTTC. It is translated as CASSQSQWLLAKNIQYF.

The V and J genes are TRBV4-3 and TRBJ2-3, with 12 bases fitting TRBD2. V trimming: 0 bases; J trimming: 6 bases; junction bases outside the gene matches: 4. The CDR3 totals 16 residues. Per germline, CDR1 LGHNA and CDR2 YSLEER. The CDR3 sequence: CASSQDRLAGGDTQYF. CDR3 nucleotides: TGCGCCAGCAGCCAAGATCGTCTAGCGGGGGGGGATACGCAGTATTTT.

J is TRBJ1-2 and V is TRBV7-9; the D gene is possibly TRBD1 (6 bases). This CDR3 region has 15 residues. Trimming removed 5 bases at V and 6 bases at J, with 19 bases between. Per germline, CDR1 SEHNR and CDR2 FQNEAQ (reference sequence). The CDR3 here is CASSAGAAGRDGYTF. The CDR3 DNA reads as TGTGCCAGCAGCGCAGGGGCCGCCGGGAGGGATGGCTACACCTTC.

This chain uses TRBV5-4 with TRBJ1-6; D might be TRBD1 (5 bases). Germline V gene lookup returns CDR1 SGHNT and CDR2 YYREEE (reference sequence). Trimming took 4 bases from V and 7 from J, leaving 15 bases between them. The CDR3 sequence is 15 residues long. CDR3 nucleotides: TGTGCCAGCAGCCCCAAGTGGGGGAGGAATTCACCCCTCCACTTT. This gives the protein CASSPKWGRNSPLHF.

The V and J genes are TRBV10-3 and TRBJ1-6; 9 bases are a match to TRBD1. CDR1 is ENHRY, CDR2 SYGVKD, per germline. Germline trimming cut 3 bases from V and 7 bases from J; bases unmatched to any gene: 4. This CDR3 contains 15 residues. CDR3 loop: CAISDRTGENSPLHF. The CDR3 bases are TGTGCCATCAGTGATAGGACAGGGGAAAATTCACCCCTCCACTTT.

V gene TRBV10-2 combines with J gene TRBJ1-5; D is uncertain. This CDR3 has 14 residues. Trimming pared 3 bases from V and 7 bases from J, leaving 13 bases between. The germline CDR1 and CDR2 sequences are WSHSY and SAAADI. For the CDR3, the DNA is TGCGCCAGCAGTGAATCTGGACTGGGCCAGCCCCAGCATTTT. This gives the protein CASSESGLGQPQHF.

J is TRBJ2-5 and V is TRBV29-1; D not certain. The CDR3 runs to 10 residues. Trimming left V 7 bases short and J 1 base short, with 4 bases between. The germline CDR1 and CDR2 sequences are SQVTM and ANQGSEA. The CDR3 here is CSGLQETQYF. As DNA, the CDR3 is TGCAGCGGGCTCCAAGAGACCCAGTACTTC.

V gene TRBV7-9 combines with J gene TRBJ2-1; 8 bases agree with TRBD2. The CDR3 runs 15 residues. In germline, CDR1 is SEHNR, CDR2 FQNEAQ (reference sequence). Losses at the gene ends were 5 bases for V and 3 bases for J; bases not matched to a gene: 6. CDR3 loop: CASSTGLANYNEQFF. The CDR3, as DNA: TGTGCCAGCAGCACAGGACTAGCCAACTACAATGAGCAGTTCTTC. Full variable domain (remainder filled in from reference TRBV7-9 and TRBJ2-1): DTGVSQNPRHKITKRGQNVTFRCDPISEHNRLYWYRQTLGQGPEFLTYFQNEAQLEKSRLLSDRFSAERPKGSFSTLEIQRTEQGDSAMYLCASSTGLANYNEQFFGPGTRLTVL.

The V gene is TRBV6-1, the J gene TRBJ1-1, with D maybe TRBD1 (5 bases). CDR3 length equals 13 residues. The V end was cut by 7 bases, the J end by 5 bases, with 14 bases between. CDR1 is MNHNS, CDR2 SASEGT, per germline. CDR3 sequence (DNA): TGTGCCAGCATCCCCACGGGGGGAACTGAAGCTTTCTTT. Translation: CASIPTGGTEAFF.